Each of the 11 T cell receptor beta chains below was sequenced from the same sample in a study of identical twins. One entry per CDR3 protein, called by TCRdb with MiXCR from the 5' RACE reads. The repertoire holds more than 200,000 distinct CDR3 sequences, with approximately 9% as singletons. Sequenced: memory (CD45RO+) T cells sorted from blood. These receptors were collected from a woman aged 18-29 years in good health.

This rearrangement joins TRBV20-1 to TRBJ2-7; maybe TRBD1 (9 bases). Trimming cost V 6 bases and J 3 bases, with 18 bases left between them. CDR1 is DFQATT and CDR2 is SNEGSKA in the germline V gene (reference sequence). The CDR3 sequence is 14 residues long. CDR3 protein: CSALSGTGRYEQYF. The CDR3 DNA reads TGCAGTGCACTTAGCGGGACAGGGCGCTACGAGCAGTACTTC.

This clonotype was detected many times. The chain carries TRBV29-1 and TRBJ2-7, with D unclear. CDR3 length: 13 residues. V was shortened by 7 bases and J by 5 bases, with 18 bases between the two germline ends. CDR1 and CDR2 (germline): SQVTM, ANQGSEA. The CDR3 nucleotides are TGCAGCGCCTCCCGGGCCCCCATGAACGAGCAGTACTTC. Translation: CSASRAPMNEQYF.

This chain joins TRBV20-1 and TRBJ1-1; tentative D call: TRBD1 (6 bases). The CDR3 spans 11 residues. In germline, CDR1 is DFQATT, CDR2 SNEGSKA (reference sequence). CDR3: CTGGGLTEAFF. The CDR3 DNA reads TGCACCGGAGGGGGGCTCACTGAAGCTTTCTTT.

This clonotype appeared a few times. The chain has TRBV12-3 or TRBV12-4 and TRBJ1-5; TRBD1 agrees at 7 bases. J lost 6 bases, V lost 3 bases, and 5 bases had no gene match. The CDR3 sequence is 14 residues long. In DNA, the CDR3 is TGTGCCAGCAGTTTGGGACAGACACCTCAGCCCCAGCATTTT. This codes for CASSLGQTPQPQHF.

This clonotype was seen many times. The chain recombines TRBV5-6 with TRBJ1-1; 7 nucleotides agree with TRBD1. The CDR3 has 13 residues. Germline CDR1 SGHDT, CDR2 YYEEEE. The junction had 3 bases not matched to a gene; V was cut back by 2 bases and J by 5 bases. In DNA, the CDR3 is TGTGCCAGCAGCTTCGACAGGGATACTGAAGCTTTCTTT. It encodes CASSFDRDTEAFF.

This clonotype has a handful of counts. The chain carries TRBV18 and TRBJ1-4; 8 nucleotides agree with TRBD1. CDR1 is KGHSH and CDR2 is LQKENI in the germline V gene. J was trimmed by 13 bases and V by 4 bases; bases with no gene match: 8. The CDR3 runs 13 residues. The CDR3 DNA reads as TGTGCCAGCTCACAGGGACAGGTCGGTAGACTGTTTTTT. This codes for CASSQGQVGRLFF. The variable domain in full, with the rest retrieved from reference TRBV18 and TRBJ1-4, is NAGVMQNPRHLVRRRGQEARLRCSPMKGHSHVYWYRQLPEEGLKFMVYLQKENIIDESGMPKERFSAEFPKEGPSILRIQQVVRGDSAAYFCASSQGQVGRLFFGSGTQLSVL.

This clonotype appeared a few times. Here the CDR3 DNA reads TGTGCCAGCAGTCCACTTGCCGGGACCAACATTCAGTACTTC. The encoded protein is CASSPLAGTNIQYF. V gene TRBV6-2 or TRBV6-3 combines with J gene TRBJ2-4; possibly TRBD1 or TRBD2 for D (5 bases each). V was pared by 5 bases and J by 7 bases, with 15 bases between. The CDR3 spans 14 residues. Germline loops: CDR1 MNHEY, CDR2 SVGEGT.

The genes are TRBV5-1 and TRBJ2-1, with TRBD2 identical over 8 bases. This CDR3 spans 15 amino acids. Germline V gives CDR1 SGHRS, CDR2 YFSETQ. J lost 6 bases, V lost 4 bases, and 9 bases had no gene match. CDR3 region: CASSEAGEISNEQFF. CDR3 coding DNA: TGCGCCAGCAGCGAAGCGGGAGAGATAAGCAATGAGCAGTTCTTC.

This clonotype showed up many times. V and J are TRBV3-1 and TRBJ2-7; TRBD2 aligns across 9 bases. Losses at the gene ends were 4 bases for V and 3 bases for J; bases not matched to a gene: 4. Germline loops: CDR1 LGHDT, CDR2 YNNKEL (reference sequence). The CDR3 totals 14 residues. The CDR3 bases are TGTGCCAGCAGCCTCTCTAGCGGGGTCTACGAGCAGTACTTC. Its protein is CASSLSSGVYEQYF.

The gene calls are TRBV14 and TRBJ2-1, with 7 bases matching TRBD1. The germline V gene has CDR1 SGHDN and CDR2 FVKESK. V lost 4 bases, J lost 15 bases, and 12 bases stayed unmatched. The CDR3 covers 13 residues. CDR3 nucleotides: TGTGCCAGCAGCCGACAGGGTCGCGTATCCCCGTTCTTC. Protein product: CASSRQGRVSPFF.

The chain joins TRBV30 to TRBJ2-6; D unclear. V was cut by 3 bases and J by 0 bases, with 9 bases left in between. Germline loops: CDR1 GTSNPN, CDR2 SVGIG (reference sequence). The CDR3 length is 15 residues. CDR3 DNA: TGTGCCTGGAGAGCTCCGTTCTCTGGGGCCAACGTCCTGACTTTC. Translated: CAWRAPFSGANVLTF.